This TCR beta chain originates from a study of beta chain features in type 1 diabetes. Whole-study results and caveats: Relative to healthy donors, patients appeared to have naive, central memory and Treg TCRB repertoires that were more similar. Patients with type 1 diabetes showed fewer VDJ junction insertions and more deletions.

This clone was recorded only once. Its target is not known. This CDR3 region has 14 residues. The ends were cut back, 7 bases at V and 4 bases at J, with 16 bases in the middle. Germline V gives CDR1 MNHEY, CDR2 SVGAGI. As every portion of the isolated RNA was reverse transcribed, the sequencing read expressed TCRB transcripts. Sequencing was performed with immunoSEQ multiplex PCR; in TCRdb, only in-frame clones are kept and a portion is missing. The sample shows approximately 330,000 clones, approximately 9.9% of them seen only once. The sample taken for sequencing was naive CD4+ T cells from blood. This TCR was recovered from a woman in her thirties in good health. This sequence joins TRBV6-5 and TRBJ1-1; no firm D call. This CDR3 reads CASTEWGDGTEAFF. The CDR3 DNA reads TGTGCCAGCACCGAGTGGGGAGATGGCACTGAAGCTTTCTTT.